The TCR beta chain described here comes from a study of blood T cell repertoires in COVID-19. Study processing details: Counts of nucleated cells, estimated from reference gene primer amplification, were obtained. This table comes from immunoSEQ multiplex PCR, and its TCRdb copy is limited to in-frame clones, with some not included. D and trimming were read from the DNA, whereas the V and J calls and clone size are those reported in that table. Counted here are about 100,000 clones, 90% to 95% occurring once; the ten biggest clones make up 2.1%. After removal of 0 bases from V and 7 bases from J, the junction contained 2 bases not matched to a gene. Per germline, CDR1 WNHNN and CDR2 SYGVQD (reference sequence). There are 16 residues in the CDR3.

This receptor was identified in a man aged 50 to 59 with active COVID-19. What was sequenced was peripheral blood. The J gene is TRBJ2-1, the V gene TRBV10-1; 14 nucleotides match TRBD2. The CDR3 DNA follows: TGCGCCAGCAGTGAGTCGAGACTAGCGGGAGGGAATGAGCAGTTCTTC. This translates into CASSESRLAGGNEQFF.